Listed here are 31 T cell receptor beta chains from one sample, sequenced in a study of T cell repertoires in cytomegalovirus infection. Their target antigens are unknown. TCRdb reprocessed the reads with MiXCR, giving one entry per CDR3 protein. Of 370,000 or so distinct CDR3 sequences in the sample, about 35% are singletons; the top ten hold roughly 12%. Sample: cultured PBMCs, taken from culture after CMV antigen stimulation. The receptor source for this set is a human donor in good health (CMV status not recorded). Some clones in this sample may be carry-over from other donors' samples.

This clonotype has a handful of counts. The chain couples TRBV15 to TRBJ2-3; 7 positions agree with TRBD1. Germline V gives CDR1 LNHNV, CDR2 YYDKDF (reference sequence). The CDR3 is made up of 13 amino acids. V was pared by 8 bases and J by 0 bases, with 2 bases of the junction left unmatched. The CDR3 protein is CATGTASTDTQYF. CDR3 in DNA: TGTGCCACCGGGACAGCGAGCACAGATACGCAGTATTTT.

The chain carries TRBV19 and TRBJ2-1; D remains unclear. This CDR3 comprises 15 residues. V was trimmed by 4 bases and J by 2 bases, leaving 12 bases between them. CDR1 is LNHDA, CDR2 SQIVND, per germline (reference sequence). The CDR3 spells CASSKNGDTYNEQFF. The CDR3 region has the DNA TGTGCCAGTAGTAAAAACGGAGATACCTACAATGAGCAGTTCTTC.

The V gene is TRBV7-9, the J gene TRBJ2-7, with 14 bases aligning to TRBD2. Germline V gene data show CDR1 as SEHNR and CDR2 as FQNEAQ (reference sequence). V trimming: 5 bases; J trimming: 3 bases; junction bases outside the gene matches: 6. This CDR3 is 16 amino acids long. CDR3 protein: CASSPTGTSGSYEQYF. The CDR3 nucleotides are TGTGCCAGCAGCCCCACAGGGACTAGCGGGAGCTACGAGCAGTACTTC.

For this clonotype: A much bigger clone sits one base away, suggesting this may be a read error. Because the CDR3 is missing its conserved closing phenylalanine or tryptophan, this is likely a read error. The genes are TRBV12-3 or TRBV12-4 and TRBJ2-1; D is perhaps TRBD2 (6 bases). The CDR3 is 14 residues long. V was clipped by 7 bases and J by 5 bases, with 15 bases between them. The CDR3 reads CASKAERVNNEQFI. CDR3 nucleotides: TGTGCCAGCAAAGCCGAGCGGGTTAACAATGAGCAGTTCATC.

Only a few counts were recorded for this clonotype. The chain has TRBV29-1 and TRBJ2-5, with 9 bases aligning to TRBD1. With V trimmed by 5 bases and J by 5 bases, 3 bases remained unmatched. There are 12 residues in the CDR3. From germline, CDR1 is SQVTM and CDR2 ANQGSEA. The CDR3 DNA is TGCAGCGTTACAGGGGGCATGGAGACCCAGTACTTC. Protein product: CSVTGGMETQYF.

There are a few counts of this clonotype. The chain uses TRBV4-1 and TRBJ2-1; TRBD1 might be the D (5 bases). The germline V gene has CDR1 MGHRA and CDR2 YSYEKL. With 4 bases removed from V and 9 bases from J, the gap between germline ends came to 13 bases. The CDR3 has 13 residues. The CDR3 DNA sequence: TGCGCCAGCAGCCTCGGCCCAGGGCTTGAGCAGTTCTTC. This sequence encodes CASSLGPGLEQFF.

V gene TRBV5-1 combines with J gene TRBJ2-3; D remains unclear. With 4 bases removed from V and 3 bases from J, the gap between germline ends came to 9 bases. CDR1 is SGHRS and CDR2 is YFSETQ in the germline V gene. This CDR3 has 13 residues. The CDR3 bases are TGCGCCAGCAGCCCATTTGGGACAGATACGCAGTATTTT. Translation: CASSPFGTDTQYF.

V gene TRBV27 combines with J gene TRBJ2-1; 10 bases map to TRBD2. Per the germline V gene, CDR1 is MNHEY and CDR2 is SMNVEV (reference sequence). Losses at the gene ends were 4 bases for V and 5 bases for J; bases not matched to a gene: 8. CDR3 length equals 16 residues. CDR3 sequence (DNA): TGTGCCAGCAGTTGGAGCGGGAGGGCCCTCAACAATGAGCAGTTCTTC. Its translation: CASSWSGRALNNEQFF.

This chain links TRBV20-1 with TRBJ2-4, with D possibly TRBD1 on 6 matching bases. This CDR3 comprises 13 residues. In germline, CDR1 is DFQATT, CDR2 SNEGSKA (reference sequence). The V gene lost 3 bases and the J gene lost 4 bases, with 10 bases spanning the gap. The DNA of the CDR3 is TGCAGTGCTAGTGGGGACAAAAAAAACATTCAGTACTTC. Its protein product is CSASGDKKNIQYF.

This clonotype has just a few counts. The rearrangement links TRBV7-2 to TRBJ2-7; 10 nucleotides align to TRBD1. The CDR3 totals 16 residues. With 5 bases clipped from V and 5 bases from J, the junction kept 12 bases outside the gene matches. Germline-derived CDR1 and CDR2 are SGHTA and FQGNSA. CDR3 sequence reads: CASSQSGTGAFDEQYF. The CDR3 coding sequence is TGTGCCAGCAGCCAGTCCGGGACAGGGGCTTTCGACGAGCAGTACTTC. The full variable domain, in which reference TRBV7-2 and TRBJ2-7 provide the parts outside the CDR3, is GAGVSQSPSNKVTEKGKDVELRCDPISGHTALYWYRQSLGQGLEFLIYFQGNSAPDKSGLPSDRFSAERTGGSVSTLTIQRTQQEDSAVYLCASSQSGTGAFDEQYFGPGTRLTVT.

The V gene is TRBV7-6, the J gene TRBJ2-7, with D possibly being TRBD2 (5 bases). CDR1 SGHVS and CDR2 FNYEAQ come from the germline V gene. The CDR3 totals 14 residues. With 2 bases removed from V and 3 bases from J, the gap between germline ends came to 11 bases. The CDR3 DNA reads as TGTGCCAGCAGCTTATTCCCCGGGAACTACGAGCAGTACTTC. Its translation: CASSLFPGNYEQYF.

The J gene is TRBJ2-2, the V gene TRBV6-2 or TRBV6-3, with D possibly called TRBD1 or TRBD2 (5 bases each). Trimming took 5 bases from V and 5 from J, leaving 18 bases between them. The CDR3 runs to 16 residues. Per the germline V gene, CDR1 is MNHEY and CDR2 is SVGEGT. CDR3 protein: CASSSIGGPRTGELFF. The CDR3 DNA is TGTGCCAGCAGTAGCATTGGGGGACCTAGGACCGGGGAGCTGTTTTTT.

This chain connects TRBV23-1 to TRBJ1-5; 8 bases are a match to TRBD1. TRBV23-1 is flagged as an ORF with uncertain function. The CDR3 loop spans 14 amino acids. J lost 2 bases, V lost 9 bases, and 6 bases had no gene match. CDR3 DNA sequence: TGCGCCAGTTCTGGACAGGGATGCAATCAGCCCCAGCATTTT. Its protein product is CASSGQGCNQPQHF.

The CDR3 here is CAWSHRGPDEQYF. CDR3 coding DNA: TGTGCCTGGAGCCACAGGGGACCCGACGAGCAGTACTTC. This chain uses TRBV30 with TRBJ2-7, with TRBD1 matching over 7 bases. V dropped 3 bases and J dropped 5; count of bases not matched to a gene: 7. From germline, CDR1 is GTSNPN and CDR2 SVGIG (reference sequence). The CDR3 runs 13 residues.

This clonotype showed up just a few times. V usage is TRBV23-1 and J usage is TRBJ2-5; the match to TRBD2 covers 10 bases. TRBV23-1 is placed among ORFs of uncertain function. The V gene end was trimmed by 0 bases and the J gene end by 3 bases; junction bases not matched to a gene: 16. This CDR3 region has 20 residues. CDR3 in DNA: TGCGCCAGCAGTCAATCGCTGTTGAGCGGGAGGGCCGTAGGAGAAGAGACCCAGTACTTC. It translates to CASSQSLLSGRAVGEETQYF.

V gene TRBV27 combines with J gene TRBJ2-7; 7 positions match TRBD1. Germline assignment: CDR1 MNHEY and CDR2 SMNVEV (reference sequence). The CDR3 spans 17 residues. Trimming took 2 bases from V and 5 from J; bases not matched to a gene: 15. CDR3 sequence: CASSLPPRETGIHEQYF. The CDR3 DNA sequence: TGTGCCAGCAGTTTACCTCCCCGTGAGACAGGGATACACGAGCAGTACTTC.

This clonotype was counted only a few times. The rearrangement uses TRBV20-1 and TRBJ2-5; possible D gene TRBD2, 5 bases. V lost 6 bases and J 0 bases, leaving 11 bases between the germline ends. This CDR3 has 13 residues. In germline, CDR1 is DFQATT, CDR2 SNEGSKA (reference sequence). In DNA, the CDR3 is TGCAGTGCCCTCCCGGGGTACCAAGAGACCCAGTACTTC. This translates into CSALPGYQETQYF.

This clonotype was detected many times. The CDR3 here is CASSFRRTNTEAFF. The CDR3 nucleotides are TGTGCCAGCAGCTTCAGACGGACGAACACTGAAGCTTTCTTT. V usage is TRBV7-2 and J usage is TRBJ1-1, with D hard to call. Germline CDR1 reads SGHTA; CDR2 reads FQGNSA. V lost 3 bases and J 1 base, leaving 9 bases between the germline ends. There are 14 residues in the CDR3.

The chain carries TRBV7-2 and TRBJ1-1; unclear D gene. This CDR3 spans 13 amino acids. Germline lookup yields CDR1 SGHTA and CDR2 FQGNSA. Trimming removed 3 bases at V and 0 bases at J, with 5 bases between. The CDR3 sequence: CASSFQLNTEAFF. The DNA of the CDR3 is TGTGCCAGCAGCTTCCAGTTGAACACTGAAGCTTTCTTT.

This clonotype was seen a handful of times. The V and J genes are TRBV7-2 and TRBJ2-3; D perhaps matches TRBD2 (7 bases). Looked up from germline, CDR1 is SGHTA and CDR2 is FQGNSA. The CDR3 is 15 amino acids. Trimming took off 6 bases at V and 4 bases at J, with 17 bases between the two ends. Written as DNA, the CDR3 is TGTGCCAGCAGGCCGCGCGGAGGGGGGGCAGATACGCAGTATTTT. This translates into CASRPRGGGADTQYF.

The chain joins TRBV6-6 to TRBJ2-3; 14 bases match TRBD2. This CDR3 has 16 amino acids. After removal of 4 bases from V and 4 bases from J, the junction contained 4 bases not matched to a gene. Germline CDR1 and CDR2: MNHNY and SVGAGI (reference sequence). The CDR3 sequence is CASSFRTSGRPDTQYF. CDR3 sequence (DNA): TGTGCCAGCAGTTTCCGGACTAGCGGGAGGCCAGATACGCAGTATTTT.

The table lists this clonotype with a few counts. The chain has TRBV4-3 and TRBJ1-4; D gene unclear. Germline assignment: CDR1 LGHNA and CDR2 YSLEER. This CDR3 is built from 16 residues. V lost 4 bases and J 8 bases, leaving 20 bases between the germline ends. DNA of the CDR3: TGCGCCAGCAGCCCTCAGCTGAGGGCCCGAAAGGAAAAACTGTTTTTT. It translates to CASSPQLRARKEKLFF.

This clonotype was seen only a few times. The V call is TRBV18, the J call TRBJ2-7; D not certain. Germline CDR1 is KGHSH and CDR2 is LQKENI. Trimming pared 2 bases from V and 3 bases from J, leaving 8 bases between. The CDR3 consists of 13 residues. CDR3 amino acids: CASSPAAYYEQYF. CDR3 DNA sequence: TGTGCCAGCTCACCAGCGGCTTACTACGAGCAGTACTTC. Using reference TRBV18 and TRBJ2-7 for the parts outside the CDR3, the full variable domain is NAGVMQNPRHLVRRRGQEARLRCSPMKGHSHVYWYRQLPEEGLKFMVYLQKENIIDESGMPKERFSAEFPKEGPSILRIQQVVRGDSAAYFCASSPAAYYEQYFGPGTRLTVT.

This clonotype showed up many times. The chain employs TRBV29-1 and TRBJ1-1; 7 bases fit TRBD1. This CDR3 contains 14 residues. Germline V CDR1 and CDR2: SQVTM, ANQGSEA. Losses at the gene ends were 2 bases for V and 6 bases for J; bases not matched to a gene: 9. In nucleotides, the CDR3 is TGCAGCGTTGAAACTCAGACAGGGTGGTCTGAAGCTTTCTTT. Translated, it gives CSVETQTGWSEAFF.

The chain couples TRBV19 to TRBJ2-1; 11 positions match TRBD1. J lost 8 bases, V lost 8 bases, and 14 bases had no gene match. This CDR3 has 16 residues. The germline CDR1 and CDR2 sequences are LNHDA and SQIVND (reference sequence). The CDR3 region has the DNA TGTGCCAGTCAGGGTAGCCGGGACAGGGGGGGGCATGAGCAGTTCTTC. Translation gives CASQGSRDRGGHEQFF.

The chain has TRBV6-1 and TRBJ2-3, with D possibly TRBD2 on 6 matching bases. The CDR3 runs 14 residues. Trimming took 10 bases from V and 0 from J, leaving 14 bases between them. Germline CDR1 MNHNS, CDR2 SASEGT. CDR3 sequence reads: CATLLAFSTDTQYF. The CDR3 nucleotides are TGTGCCACCCTTCTAGCGTTCAGCACAGATACGCAGTATTTT.

The chain uses TRBV11-3 and TRBJ1-2; D is unresolved. Germline V gives CDR1 SGHNT, CDR2 YENEEA. This CDR3 is built from 17 residues. The V end was cut by 0 bases, the J end by 3 bases, with 17 bases between. CDR3 region: CASSLDKPGSDYYGYTF. CDR3 nucleotides: TGTGCCAGCAGCTTAGATAAACCGGGATCCGACTACTATGGCTACACCTTC. Full variable domain (missing parts from reference TRBV11-3 and TRBJ1-2): EAGVVQSPRYKIIEKKQPVAFWCNPISGHNTLYWYLQNLGQGPELLIRYENEEAVDDSQLPKDRFSAERLKGVDSTLKIQPAELGDSAVYLCASSLDKPGSDYYGYTFGSGTRLTVV.

The chain is built from TRBV7-2 and TRBJ2-3, with TRBD2 matching over 7 bases. Germline V CDR1 and CDR2: SGHTA, FQGNSA. The CDR3 is made up of 16 amino acids. V dropped 0 bases and J dropped 2; count of bases not matched to a gene: 5. CDR3 nucleotide sequence: TGTGCCAGCAGCTTAGCGGGCGGGGGAACCACAGATACGCAGTATTTT. It codes for CASSLAGGGTTDTQYF.

About this clonotype itself: One junction end does not reproduce the germline sequence, and a read error may be involved. This sequence joins TRBV7-7 and TRBJ2-1; D remains unclear. The CDR3 is 13 residues long. Germline V gene sequence: CDR1 SSHAT, CDR2 FNYEAQ (reference sequence). The CDR3 DNA follows: TGTGCTAGCAGCCTCTACAAGAACAATGAGCAGTTCTTC. Its translation: CASSLYKNNEQFF.

The V and J genes are TRBV28 and TRBJ2-7; a possible D gene is TRBD1 (5 bases). Germline lookup yields CDR1 MDHEN and CDR2 SYDVKM. The CDR3 length is 13 residues. Trimming removed 6 bases from V and 2 bases from J, with 11 bases in between. The CDR3 DNA follows: TGTGCCAGCAGCTCTAGACAGCCCTACGAGCAGTACTTC. It specifies CASSSRQPYEQYF.

This chain uses TRBV6-5 with TRBJ1-4; D possibly corresponds to TRBD1 (5 bases). Trimming took 0 bases from V and 7 from J, leaving 12 bases between them. Germline assignment: CDR1 MNHEY and CDR2 SVGAGI. The CDR3 has 15 amino acids. CDR3 nucleotide sequence: TGTGCCAGCAGTTACTCCGGGGGTGGTAGTGAAAAACTGTTTTTT. As protein: CASSYSGGGSEKLFF.